This T cell receptor beta chain came from a study of blood T cell repertoires in COVID-19. Repertoires were generated with immunoSEQ multiplex PCR, while TCRdb's copy carries only in-frame clones and drops some. This table has approximately 330,000 clones, roughly 87% appearing once. V was pared by 6 bases and J by 7 bases, with 9 bases of the junction left unmatched. The germline V gene has CDR1 LNHDA and CDR2 SQIVND (reference sequence). This CDR3 comprises 14 residues. The chain combines TRBV19 with TRBJ1-2; 9 bases are shared with TRBD1. The sequencing input was peripheral blood. The TCR was taken from a man aged 25-45 years with COVID-19, enrolled during active disease. The CDR3, as DNA: TGTGCCAGTAGACCGGGACAGGGCTTGGCTGGCTACACCTTC. Encoded protein: CASRPGQGLAGYTF.